Following are 22 T cell receptor beta chains from one sample sequenced in a study of T-cell memory formation after mild COVID-19. TCRdb recomputed calls from the 5' RACE reads with MiXCR, one row per CDR3 protein. The repertoire has roughly 160,000 distinct CDR3 sequences, 10% to 15% of them found once; the top ten carry 3.3%. Sequencing was carried out using PBMCs or a T cell subset sorted from them (not recorded which). These receptors were taken from a man aged 18-30 years who had mild COVID-19 (a few samples of this study predate the infection). Cell type and time point are not known.

In its sample, this clonotype was seen a few times. The rearrangement links TRBV4-1 to TRBJ2-1, with TRBD2 matching 8 bases. The germline gives CDR1 MGHRA, CDR2 YSYEKL. The CDR3 covers 15 residues. Trimming took 4 bases from V and 6 from J; bases not matched to a gene: 8. The CDR3 loop is CASSPVASGLNEQFF. The DNA for the CDR3 is TGCGCCAGCAGCCCTGTGGCTAGCGGGCTCAATGAGCAGTTCTTC.

This clonotype turned up a few times. V and J are TRBV7-2 and TRBJ2-3; D may be TRBD2 (6 bases). CDR1 and CDR2 (germline): SGHTA, FQGNSA. This CDR3 comprises 15 residues. The V and J ends lost 1 base and 6 bases respectively, with 14 bases between them. CDR3: CASSLVRGLVDTQYF. Written as DNA, the CDR3 is TGTGCCAGCAGCTTAGTGCGGGGATTGGTGGATACGCAGTATTTT.

This clonotype was seen a few times. The gene calls are TRBV20-1 and TRBJ2-5; 15 nucleotides line up with TRBD2. CDR3 size: 16 residues. Germline-derived CDR1 and CDR2 are DFQATT and SNEGSKA (reference sequence). V lost 5 bases, J lost 4 bases, and 8 bases stayed unmatched. The DNA for the CDR3 is TGCAGTGCTGGACTAGCGGGGGGGCCTGGGTTAGAGACCCAGTACTTC. This codes for CSAGLAGGPGLETQYF.

This chain connects TRBV5-1 to TRBJ2-1; 12 nucleotides match TRBD2. The CDR3 has 16 residues. After removal of 1 base from V and 6 bases from J, the junction contained 5 bases not matched to a gene. Germline CDR1 SGHRS, CDR2 YFSETQ. CDR3: CASSLRLAGGPNEQFF. The DNA for the CDR3 is TGCGCCAGCAGCTTGCGTCTAGCGGGGGGGCCCAATGAGCAGTTCTTC.

The chain couples TRBV19 to TRBJ2-7; D may be TRBD2 (6 bases). CDR3 size: 14 residues. V lost 2 bases, J lost 0 bases, and 8 bases lay in between. CDR1 is LNHDA and CDR2 is SQIVND in the germline V gene (reference sequence). The CDR3 spells CASSIRGNSYEQYF. CDR3 DNA sequence: TGTGCCAGTAGTATACGGGGGAACTCCTACGAGCAGTACTTC.

This clonotype occurred a few times. The V gene is TRBV20-1, the J gene TRBJ1-5; D perhaps matches TRBD1 (6 bases). Germline V gene lookup returns CDR1 DFQATT and CDR2 SNEGSKA (reference sequence). The CDR3 consists of 14 residues. Trimming shortened V by 1 base and J by 4 bases, and 11 bases separated the two germline ends. The CDR3, as DNA: TGCAGTGCTAGAGTCCCAGGGGTGAATCAGCCCCAGCATTTT. This encodes CSARVPGVNQPQHF.

This clonotype was counted only a few times. The chain carries TRBV11-2 and TRBJ2-3; no clear D gene. Germline V gene lookup returns CDR1 SGHAT and CDR2 FQNNGV. Trimming removed 3 bases from V and 5 bases from J, with 9 bases in between. The CDR3 runs to 13 residues. This CDR3 reads CASSFGLGDTQYF. CDR3 nucleotide sequence: TGTGCCAGCAGCTTTGGGCTGGGAGATACGCAGTATTTT.

This clonotype was recorded a few times. The chain carries TRBV6-5 and TRBJ1-4; D is ambiguous. CDR1 is MNHEY and CDR2 is SVGAGI in the germline V gene. The CDR3 covers 13 residues. Deletions cut 0 bases from V and 10 bases from J, with 9 bases between. In DNA, the CDR3 is TGTGCCAGCAGTTACTCTTTAGAGGGAAAACTGTTTTTT. It is translated as CASSYSLEGKLFF.

This clonotype was seen at least ten times. The chain has TRBV20-1 and TRBJ2-7, with 7 bases lining up with TRBD1. The CDR3 runs 12 residues. Trimming removed 7 bases from V and 6 bases from J; junction bases left unmatched: 9. CDR1 is DFQATT and CDR2 is SNEGSKA in the germline V gene (reference sequence). CDR3 DNA: TGCAGTGTTCCTACACAGGGGTCCGAGCAGTACGTC. Residues: CSVPTQGSEQYV.

This clonotype was detected many times. This chain connects TRBV28 to TRBJ2-5, with D possibly TRBD2 on 5 matching bases. The CDR3 covers 10 residues. Deletions cut 8 bases from V and 5 bases from J, with 6 bases between. Germline loops: CDR1 MDHEN, CDR2 SYDVKM. CDR3 bases: TGTGCCAGCCGCGGGGAGACCCAGTACTTC. This codes for CASRGETQYF.

In this sample, this clonotype turned up a few times. The genes are TRBV7-2 and TRBJ2-1, with D maybe TRBD2 (5 bases). The CDR3 is 14 amino acids. The ends were cut back, 5 bases at V and 3 bases at J, with 11 bases in the middle. The germline V gene encodes CDR1 SGHTA and CDR2 FQGNSA. The CDR3 coding sequence is TGTGCCAGCAGCCTGGGGAGCGGCTACAATGAGCAGTTCTTC. This encodes CASSLGSGYNEQFF. Variable domain in full (rest from reference TRBV7-2 and TRBJ2-1): GAGVSQSPSNKVTEKGKDVELRCDPISGHTALYWYRQSLGQGLEFLIYFQGNSAPDKSGLPSDRFSAERTGGSVSTLTIQRTQQEDSAVYLCASSLGSGYNEQFFGPGTRLTVL.

This clonotype was seen just once. The CDR3 DNA sequence: TGTGCCAGCAATTTGGGGGTGTCCCCACTGAACACTGAAGCTTTCTTT. Translating it yields CASNLGVSPLNTEAFF. This chain links TRBV28 with TRBJ1-1; possible D gene TRBD1, 5 bases. This CDR3 contains 16 residues. In germline, CDR1 is MDHEN, CDR2 SYDVKM. V gave up 7 bases and J gave up 0 bases, with 18 bases separating them. Full variable domain (rest looked up from reference TRBV28 and TRBJ1-1): DVKVTQSSRYLVKRTGEKVFLECVQDMDHENMFWYRQDPGLGLRLIYFSYDVKMKEKGDIPEGYSVSREKKERFSLILESASTNQTSMYLCASNLGVSPLNTEAFFGQGTRLTVV.

The chain uses TRBV29-1 and TRBJ2-2; no clear D gene. The length of the CDR3 is 13 residues. Germline CDR1 and CDR2: SQVTM and ANQGSEA. With 6 bases removed from V and 3 bases from J, the gap between germline ends came to 11 bases. Here the CDR3 DNA reads TGCAGCGTACGGGCGGCGTACACCGGGGAGCTGTTTTTT. Its translation is CSVRAAYTGELFF.

In its sample, this clonotype was seen a few times. The CDR3 nucleotides read TGTGCCAGCAGTCGACTAGCGGAAACGCAGTATTTT. This translates into CASSRLAETQYF. V gene TRBV2 combines with J gene TRBJ2-3; 9 nucleotides align to TRBD2. The junction had 3 bases not matched to a gene; V was cut back by 5 bases and J by 9 bases. The CDR3 runs 12 residues. Germline lookup yields CDR1 SNHLY and CDR2 FYNNEI. Filled out from reference TRBV2 and TRBJ2-3, the complete variable domain reads EPEVTQTPSHQVTQMGQEVILRCVPISNHLYFYWYRQILGQKVEFLVSFYNNEISEKSEIFDDQFSVERPDGSNFTLKIRSTKLEDSAMYFCASSRLAETQYFGPGTRLTVL.

This clonotype was seen a handful of times. This chain connects TRBV12-3 or TRBV12-4 to TRBJ1-3; D remains ambiguous. This CDR3 region has 14 residues. The V gene lost 6 bases and the J gene lost 1 base, with 10 bases spanning the gap. CDR3 residues: CASRLELSGNTIYF. For the CDR3, the DNA is TGTGCCAGCAGACTAGAATTATCTGGAAACACCATATATTTT.

The gene calls are TRBV20-1 and TRBJ1-2; 10 bases fit TRBD1. This CDR3 comprises 14 residues. J was trimmed by 8 bases and V by 4 bases; bases with no gene match: 10. Germline loops: CDR1 DFQATT, CDR2 SNEGSKA (reference sequence). The CDR3 DNA reads as TGCAGTGCTACCTACCGACAGGGGGCAAGGGGCTACACCTTC. Translation gives CSATYRQGARGYTF.

The table lists this clonotype with a few counts. The V and J genes are TRBV4-1 and TRBJ1-1; 9 nucleotides align to TRBD1. The CDR3 totals 16 residues. Germline CDR1 MGHRA, CDR2 YSYEKL. Losses at the gene ends were 0 bases for V and 6 bases for J; bases not matched to a gene: 8. The chain's CDR3 is CASSQDPGQGSAEAFF. In nucleotides, the CDR3 is TGCGCCAGCAGCCAAGATCCAGGACAGGGGAGCGCTGAAGCTTTCTTT.

The chain links TRBV10-3 to TRBJ2-3, with D uncertain. CDR1 is ENHRY, CDR2 SYGVKD, per germline. CDR3 length: 15 residues. Deletions cut 0 bases from V and 4 bases from J, with 11 bases between. The CDR3 region is CAISESLAYADTQYF. In DNA, the CDR3 is TGTGCCATCAGTGAGTCGTTGGCATACGCAGATACGCAGTATTTT.

The chain recombines TRBV14 with TRBJ2-2; the D is unclear. The V and J ends lost 4 bases and 2 bases respectively, with 11 bases between them. The CDR3 is 15 residues long. Germline CDR1 and CDR2: SGHDN and FVKESK. Written as DNA, the CDR3 is TGTGCCAGCAGCCCCGTCACGGGCAACACCGGGGAGCTGTTTTTT. It encodes CASSPVTGNTGELFF.

The chain combines TRBV7-2 with TRBJ1-1; no definite D call. The germline V and J ends were trimmed by 5 bases and 5 bases, with 9 bases remaining between them. The CDR3 loop spans 12 amino acids. Germline values: CDR1 SGHTA, CDR2 FQGNSA. This CDR3 is CASSPAMTEAFF. CDR3 sequence (DNA): TGTGCCAGCAGCCCGGCGATGACTGAAGCTTTCTTT.

This clonotype was recorded a few times. The genes are TRBV10-3 and TRBJ2-2; D could derive from TRBD1 or TRBD2 (6 bases each). The CDR3 has 15 residues. Germline assignment: CDR1 ENHRY and CDR2 SYGVKD. The V end was cut by 7 bases, the J end by 0 bases, with 12 bases between. The DNA of the CDR3 is TGTGCCATCACGCGGGACACGGCGAACACCGGGGAGCTGTTTTTT. This codes for CAITRDTANTGELFF.

In nucleotides, the CDR3 is TGTGCCAGCAGCCCTGGGCGGGGCCGCAATCAGCCCCAGCATTTT. Amino acids: CASSPGRGRNQPQHF. The chain recombines TRBV7-6 with TRBJ1-5, with TRBD1 as a possible D gene (5 bases). The CDR3 is 15 residues long. Trimming removed 5 bases from V and 2 bases from J, with 13 bases in between. Germline CDR1 is SGHVS and CDR2 is FNYEAQ.